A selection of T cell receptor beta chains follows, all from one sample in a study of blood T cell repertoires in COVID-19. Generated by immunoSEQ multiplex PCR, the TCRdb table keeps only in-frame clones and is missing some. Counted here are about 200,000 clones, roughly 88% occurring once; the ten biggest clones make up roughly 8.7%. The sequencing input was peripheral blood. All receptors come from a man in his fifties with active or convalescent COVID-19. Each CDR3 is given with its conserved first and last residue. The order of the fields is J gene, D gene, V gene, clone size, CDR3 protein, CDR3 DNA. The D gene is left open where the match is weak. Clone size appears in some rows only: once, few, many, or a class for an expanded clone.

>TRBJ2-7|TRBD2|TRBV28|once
CASRFSGSSYEQYF
TGTGCCAGCAGGTTTAGCGGGAGTTCCTACGAGCAGTACTTC
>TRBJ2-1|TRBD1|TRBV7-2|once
CASSSRTGPYNEQFF
TGTGCCAGCAGCTCTCGGACAGGGCCTTACAATGAGCAGTTCTTC
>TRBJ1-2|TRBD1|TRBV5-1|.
CASREGAGQGVGYTF
TGCGCCAGCAGGGAAGGAGCGGGACAGGGGGTAGGCTACACCTTC
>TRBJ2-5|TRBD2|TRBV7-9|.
CASSSRGVAGGETQYF
TGTGCCAGCAGCTCCCGTGGGGTAGCGGGAGGAGAGACCCAGTACTTC
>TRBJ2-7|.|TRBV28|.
CASGVGGSMYEQYF
TGTGCCAGCGGGGTGGGCGGGTCTATGTACGAGCAGTACTTC
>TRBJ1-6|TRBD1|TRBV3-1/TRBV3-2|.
CASSQEQGISPLHF
TGTGCCAGCAGCCAAGAACAGGGGATTTCACCCCTCCACTTT
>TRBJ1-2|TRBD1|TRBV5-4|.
CASSLGRGEYGYTF
TGTGCCAGCAGCTTGGGCAGGGGGGAGTATGGCTACACCTTC
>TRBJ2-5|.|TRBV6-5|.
CASSYSELTETQYF
TGTGCCAGCAGTTACTCCGAACTCACGGAGACCCAGTACTTC
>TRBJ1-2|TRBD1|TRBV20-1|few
CSARLGGGYTF
TGCAGTGCTAGATTAGGGGGCGGCTACACCTTC
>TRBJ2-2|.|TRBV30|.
CAWSVDAVANTGELFF
TGTGCCTGGAGTGTAGATGCAGTCGCGAACACCGGGGAGCTGTTTTTT
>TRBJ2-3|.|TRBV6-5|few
CASSPRDSRTDTQYF
TGTGCCAGCAGTCCTCGGGACTCTCGCACAGATACGCAGTATTTT
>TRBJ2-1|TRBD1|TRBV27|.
CATGTEYNEQFF
TGTGCCACGGGGACAGAATACAATGAGCAGTTCTTC
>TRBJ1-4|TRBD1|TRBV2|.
CASRQGNEKLFF
TGTGCCAGTCGACAGGGGAATGAAAAACTGTTTTTT
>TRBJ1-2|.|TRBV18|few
CASSPSRAGKDGYTF
TGTGCCAGCTCACCAAGCAGGGCAGGGAAGGACGGCTACACCTTC
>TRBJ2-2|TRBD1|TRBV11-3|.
CASSLDWTGQTGELFF
TGTGCCAGCAGCTTAGACTGGACAGGGCAGACCGGGGAGCTGTTTTTT
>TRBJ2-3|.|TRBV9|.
CASSPRPLAHTQYF
TGTGCCAGCAGCCCCCGACCACTAGCCCATACGCAGTATTTT
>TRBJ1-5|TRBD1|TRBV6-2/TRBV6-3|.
CASSYSPGTGWEPQHF
TGTGCCAGCAGTTATTCTCCCGGGACAGGGTGGGAGCCCCAGCATTTT
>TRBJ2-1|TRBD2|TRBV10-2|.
CASLSSGGYNEQFF
TGCGCCAGCCTTTCTAGCGGGGGTTACAATGAGCAGTTCTTC
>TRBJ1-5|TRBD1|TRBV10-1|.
CASSLPGQGRNQPQHF
TGCGCCAGCAGTTTACCTGGACAGGGCCGCAATCAGCCCCAGCATTTT
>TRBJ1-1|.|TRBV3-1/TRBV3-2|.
CASSQESRHNTEAFF
TGTGCCAGCAGCCAAGAATCGAGACACAACACTGAAGCTTTCTTT
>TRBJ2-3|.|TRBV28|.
CASSSGGQGPNTQYF
TGTGCCAGCAGCTCGGGGGGCCAGGGTCCAAATACGCAGTATTTT
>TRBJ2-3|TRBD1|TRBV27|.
CASSSLQGIGDTQYF
TGTGCCAGCAGTTCCTTACAGGGGATCGGAGATACGCAGTATTTT
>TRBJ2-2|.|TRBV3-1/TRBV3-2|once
CASSQVVSTGELFF
TGTGCCAGCAGCCAAGTCGTCAGCACCGGGGAGCTGTTTTTT
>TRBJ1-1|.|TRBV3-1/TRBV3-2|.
CASSQIGGRGIEAFF
TGTGCCAGCAGCCAAATAGGTGGCAGGGGAATTGAAGCTTTCTTT
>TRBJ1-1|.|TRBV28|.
CASSYVGGNTEAFF
TGTGCCAGCAGTTACGTAGGGGGGAACACTGAAGCTTTCTTT
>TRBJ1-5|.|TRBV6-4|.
CASRDGQRAQPQHF
TGTGCCAGCAGGGATGGACAGAGGGCCCAGCCCCAGCATTTT
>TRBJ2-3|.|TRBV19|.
CASSSRSGDTQYF
TGTGCCAGTAGTTCTCGATCCGGAGATACGCAGTATTTT
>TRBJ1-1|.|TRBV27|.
CASSSTNPLPGQISFF
TGTGCCAGCAGTTCCACTAATCCCCTTCCCGGCCAGATATCTTTCTTT
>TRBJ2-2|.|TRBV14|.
CASSHSFGRGTGELFF
TGTGCCAGCAGCCACTCCTTCGGTCGGGGTACCGGGGAGCTGTTTTTT